What follows are 16 T cell receptor beta chains derived from one specimen sequenced in a study of glioma-infiltrating T cells after dendritic cell vaccination. Assay: immunoSEQ multiplex PCR; the TCRdb copy retains only in-frame clones and omits some. Altogether about 73,000 clones are present, roughly 82% being singletons, with the ten largest covering around 1.9%. Source: blood, taken before dendritic cell vaccination. These receptors originate from a human donor with glioblastoma.

V gene TRBV9 combines with J gene TRBJ2-7, with 9 bases that match TRBD1. The CDR3 runs 17 residues. CDR1 and CDR2 from the germline V gene are SGDLS and YYNGEE. V shed 0 bases, J shed 2 bases, and the junction held 9 bases outside the gene matches. In nucleotides, the CDR3 is TGTGCCAGCAGCGTAGGAGGGACAGGGACACAGGCCTACGAGCAGTACTTC. Protein: CASSVGGTGTQAYEQYF.

V usage is TRBV6-1 and J usage is TRBJ2-1; 10 bases align to TRBD1. CDR1 and CDR2 from the germline V gene are MNHNS and SASEGT. This CDR3 region has 15 residues. J was trimmed by 5 bases and V by 7 bases; bases with no gene match: 8. This chain's CDR3 is CASIGGGQGHNEQFF. CDR3 nucleotide sequence: TGTGCCAGCATTGGAGGGGGACAGGGGCACAATGAGCAGTTCTTC.

This clone has only a few counts. The chain recombines TRBV19 with TRBJ1-5, with 9 positions matching TRBD1. The germline V gene encodes CDR1 LNHDA and CDR2 SQIVND (reference sequence). Trimming at V came to 5 bases and at J to 4 bases, leaving 9 bases not matched to a gene. The CDR3 has 16 residues. The CDR3 protein is CASSVFMTGGNQPQHF. DNA of the CDR3: TGTGCCAGTAGTGTTTTTATGACAGGGGGAAATCAGCCCCAGCATTTT.

This clone has a handful of counts. The rearrangement links TRBV10-1 to TRBJ2-2, with TRBD1 identical over 12 bases. Germline V gene data show CDR1 as WNHNN and CDR2 as SYGVQD (reference sequence). The CDR3 consists of 14 residues. With V trimmed by 6 bases and J by 6 bases, 2 bases remained unmatched. The CDR3 DNA follows: TGCGCCAGCAGGGGACAGGGGGCGGCCGGGGAGCTGTTTTTT. It is translated as CASRGQGAAGELFF.

This chain links TRBV28 with TRBJ2-2; 8 bases are a match to TRBD1. Trimming took 2 bases from V and 7 from J; bases not matched to a gene: 6. The CDR3 runs 15 residues. The germline V gene encodes CDR1 MDHEN and CDR2 SYDVKM. CDR3 amino acids: CASSLAGGRFGELFF. The CDR3 DNA reads TGTGCCAGCAGTTTAGCAGGGGGCCGCTTCGGGGAGCTGTTTTTT.

V usage is TRBV5-1 and J usage is TRBJ1-2, with 9 bases aligning to TRBD1. V lost 4 bases to trimming and J lost 6 bases; unmatched junction nucleotides: 10. Per the germline V gene, CDR1 is SGHRS and CDR2 is YFSETQ. This CDR3 has 15 amino acids. The CDR3 coding sequence is TGCGCCAGCAGCGTAACCGGGACAGGGAGCGATGGCTACACCTTC. Translated, it gives CASSVTGTGSDGYTF.

The chain joins TRBV7-8 to TRBJ2-7, with a possible D match to TRBD2 (5 bases). The V gene's germline CDR1 is SGHVS and CDR2 FQNEAQ. The V end was cut by 1 base, the J end by 2 bases, with 9 bases between. The CDR3 spans 14 residues. The CDR3 sequence: CASSLGAGPYEQYV. CDR3 coding DNA: TGTGCCAGCAGCTTAGGGGCGGGTCCCTACGAGCAGTACGTC.

This sequence joins TRBV13 and TRBJ1-6, with D unresolved. Germline CDR1 is PRHDT and CDR2 is FYEKMQ (reference sequence). The germline V and J ends were trimmed by 0 bases and 11 bases, with 11 bases remaining between them. The CDR3 is made up of 14 amino acids. CDR3 sequence: CASSLGRPFPPLHF. CDR3 nucleotides: TGTGCCAGCAGCTTAGGGCGTCCCTTCCCACCCCTCCACTTT.

The chain recombines TRBV21-1 with TRBJ1-2; the D call TRBD1 from the table was never checked on the DNA. TRBV21-1 is assigned pseudogene status. The CDR3 has 17 amino acids. This CDR3 is CASSKEATGQPYYGYTF. The CDR3, as DNA: TGTGCCAGCAGCAAAGAGGCAACGGGACAGCCGTACTATGGCTACACCTTC.

The chain uses TRBV7-9 and TRBJ2-7, with 14 bases lining up with TRBD2. After removal of 5 bases from V and 5 bases from J, the junction contained 11 bases not matched to a gene. The CDR3 runs 17 residues. CDR1 SEHNR and CDR2 FQNEAQ come from the germline V gene (reference sequence). CDR3 loop: CASSPKLGLAGVDEQYF. DNA of the CDR3: TGTGCCAGCAGCCCAAAACTGGGACTAGCGGGGGTTGACGAGCAGTACTTC. The full variable domain, with the rest looked up from reference TRBV7-9 and TRBJ2-7, is DTGVSQNPRHKITKRGQNVTFRCDPISEHNRLYWYRQTLGQGPEFLTYFQNEAQLEKSRLLSDRFSAERPKGSFSTLEIQRTEQGDSAMYLCASSPKLGLAGVDEQYFGPGTRLTVT.

A single count supports this clone. The V gene is TRBV5-1, the J gene TRBJ2-5; the D gene is possibly TRBD1 (5 bases). Germline CDR1 is SGHRS and CDR2 is YFSETQ. Trimming cost V 4 bases and J 5 bases, with 15 bases left between them. The CDR3 consists of 14 residues. CDR3 DNA: TGCGCCAGCAGCCCCAGGGTCGGAGTCGAGACCCAGTACTTC. This sequence encodes CASSPRVGVETQYF.

The chain carries TRBV9 and TRBJ1-2, with TRBD1 identical over 7 bases. This CDR3 is 13 amino acids long. The J segment lost 4 bases and the V segment lost 3 bases, leaving 3 bases of the junction unmatched. The V gene's germline CDR1 is SGDLS and CDR2 YYNGEE. The CDR3 reads CASSAQGSYGYTF. The CDR3 nucleotides read TGTGCCAGCAGCGCACAGGGGAGCTATGGCTACACCTTC. The variable domain in full, completed from reference TRBV9 and TRBJ1-2, reads DSGVTQTPKHLITATGQRVTLRCSPRSGDLSVYWYQQSLDQGLQFLIQYYNGEERAKGNILERFSAQQFPDLHSELNLSSLELGDSALYFCASSAQGSYGYTFGSGTRLTVV.

This clone occurred once. The J gene is TRBJ1-4, the V gene TRBV2, with D uncertain. V dropped 2 bases and J dropped 5 bases, with 6 bases sitting between them. The length of the CDR3 is 13 residues. Germline V gives CDR1 SNHLY, CDR2 FYNNEI. The CDR3 is CASSERQNEKLFF. Written as DNA, the CDR3 is TGTGCCAGCAGTGAACGCCAGAATGAAAAACTGTTTTTT.

As for this clone: Because the CDR3 is missing its conserved closing phenylalanine or tryptophan, this is likely a read error. The DNA is left out, because the CDR3 cannot be placed on it with certainty; the CDR3 is given as TCRdb lists it. This chain links TRBV21-1 with TRBJ1-4; the table calls TRBD1, which could not be checked here. TRBV21-1 is labeled a pseudogene. The CDR3 comprises 9 residues, both ends counted. The CDR3 sequence is CASSTGTHV.

V usage is TRBV5-1 and J usage is TRBJ2-3; 8 bases fit TRBD2. Germline values: CDR1 SGHRS, CDR2 YFSETQ. With V trimmed by 0 bases and J by 1 base, 7 bases remained unmatched. CDR3 length: 17 residues. This CDR3 reads CASSLGPRGGGTDTQYF. The CDR3 DNA is TGCGCCAGCAGCTTGGGACCCCGGGGGGGCGGCACAGATACGCAGTATTTT.

V is TRBV6-5 and J is TRBJ2-3; D perhaps matches TRBD1 (6 bases). The ends were cut back, 6 bases at V and 1 base at J, with 8 bases in the middle. The germline V gene encodes CDR1 MNHEY and CDR2 SVGAGI. This CDR3 contains 13 residues. CDR3 protein: CASSRQGTDTQYF. The CDR3 nucleotides read TGTGCCAGCAGCCGACAGGGCACAGATACGCAGTATTTT.